The clone carrying this T cell receptor (beta chain) was recorded only once. The data belong to a study of blood T cell repertoires in COVID-19. Whole-study context: Sites across the United States, Italy and Spain contributed samples from acute and convalescent COVID-19. PBMCs, B-cell-depleted T cells, or T cells were the source of the cDNA or gDNA that made up the material.

The V gene end was trimmed by 1 base and the J gene end by 0 bases; junction bases not matched to a gene: 7. The CDR3 is 17 amino acids. CDR1 and CDR2 (germline): MGHRA, YSYEKL. The authors' processing: Amplification of reference gene primers provided the estimated nucleated cell counts. The protocol was immunoSEQ multiplex PCR, while the TCRdb copy is restricted to in-frame clones and leaves out a portion. V and J calls plus clone size are reproduced from that table; the DNA served to infer D and trimming. The repertoire has about 120,000 clones, about two thirds of them found once; the top ten carry about 0.85%.

Input material: peripheral blood. V and J are TRBV4-1 and TRBJ1-2, with 8 positions matching TRBD1. This receptor was obtained from a human donor with acute or convalescent COVID-19. The donor label of this sample is uncertain. For the CDR3, the DNA is TGCGCCAGCAGCCAAGTATTCGACAGGGGAACTAACTATGGCTACACCTTC. Its translation is CASSQVFDRGTNYGYTF.